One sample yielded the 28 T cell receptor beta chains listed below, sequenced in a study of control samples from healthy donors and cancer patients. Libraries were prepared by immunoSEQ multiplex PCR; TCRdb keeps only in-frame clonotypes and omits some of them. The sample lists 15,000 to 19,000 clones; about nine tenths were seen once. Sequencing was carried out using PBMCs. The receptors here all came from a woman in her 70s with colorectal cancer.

CDR3 coding DNA: TGTGCCAGCAGCCACCAGACTAGCGGGAGTTCGGGAAATGAGCAGTTCTTC. This sequence encodes CASSHQTSGSSGNEQFF. This chain joins TRBV3-1 (or the pseudogene TRBV3-2) and TRBJ2-1, with 12 bases that match TRBD2. The junction had 10 bases not matched to a gene; V was cut back by 3 bases and J by 7 bases. Looked up from germline, CDR1 is LGHDT and CDR2 is YNNKEL (reference sequence). The CDR3 spans 17 residues.

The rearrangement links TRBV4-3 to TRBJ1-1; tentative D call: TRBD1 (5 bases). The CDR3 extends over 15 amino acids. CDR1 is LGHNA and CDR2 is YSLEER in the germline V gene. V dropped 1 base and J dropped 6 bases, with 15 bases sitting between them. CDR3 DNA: TGCGCCAGCAGCCAAGCGGACACCCGAACGGCTGAAGCTTTCTTT. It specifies CASSQADTRTAEAFF.

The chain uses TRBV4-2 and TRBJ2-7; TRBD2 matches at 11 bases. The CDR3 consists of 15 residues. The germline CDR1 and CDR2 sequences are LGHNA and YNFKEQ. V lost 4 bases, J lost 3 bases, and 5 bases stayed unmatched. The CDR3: CASSRELAGDYEQYF. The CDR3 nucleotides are TGTGCCAGCAGCCGAGAACTAGCGGGGGACTACGAGCAGTACTTC.

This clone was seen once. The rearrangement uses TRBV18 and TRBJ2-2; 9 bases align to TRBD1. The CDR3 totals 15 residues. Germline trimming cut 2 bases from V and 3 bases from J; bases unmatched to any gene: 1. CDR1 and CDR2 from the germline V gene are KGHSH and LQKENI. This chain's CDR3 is CASSPRTGDTGELFF. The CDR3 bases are TGTGCCAGCTCACCAAGGACAGGGGACACCGGGGAGCTGTTTTTT.

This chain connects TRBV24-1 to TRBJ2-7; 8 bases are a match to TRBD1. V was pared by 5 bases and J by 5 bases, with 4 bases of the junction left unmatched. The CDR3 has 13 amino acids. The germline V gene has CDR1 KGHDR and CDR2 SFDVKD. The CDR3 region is CATSAGGNHEQYF. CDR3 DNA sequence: TGTGCCACCAGTGCAGGGGGCAACCACGAGCAGTACTTC.

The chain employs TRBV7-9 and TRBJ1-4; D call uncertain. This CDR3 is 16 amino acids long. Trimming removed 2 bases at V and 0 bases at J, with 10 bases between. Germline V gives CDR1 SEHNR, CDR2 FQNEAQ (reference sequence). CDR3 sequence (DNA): TGTGCCAGCAGCTTATCGGGAGAAACAACTAATGAAAAACTGTTTTTT. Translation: CASSLSGETTNEKLFF.

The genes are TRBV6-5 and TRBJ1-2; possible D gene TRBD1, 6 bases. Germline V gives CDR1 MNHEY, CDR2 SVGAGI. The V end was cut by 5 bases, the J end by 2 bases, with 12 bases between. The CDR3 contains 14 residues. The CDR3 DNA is TGTGCCAGCAGTCTCGGACAGCCAAACTATGGCTACACCTTC. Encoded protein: CASSLGQPNYGYTF.

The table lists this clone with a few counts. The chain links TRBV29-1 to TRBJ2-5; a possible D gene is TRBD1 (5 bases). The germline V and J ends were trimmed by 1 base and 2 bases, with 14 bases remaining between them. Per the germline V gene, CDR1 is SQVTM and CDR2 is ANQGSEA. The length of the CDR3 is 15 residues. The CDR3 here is CSVEVGGYRQETQYF. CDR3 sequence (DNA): TGCAGCGTTGAAGTCGGTGGGTACAGGCAAGAGACCCAGTACTTC.

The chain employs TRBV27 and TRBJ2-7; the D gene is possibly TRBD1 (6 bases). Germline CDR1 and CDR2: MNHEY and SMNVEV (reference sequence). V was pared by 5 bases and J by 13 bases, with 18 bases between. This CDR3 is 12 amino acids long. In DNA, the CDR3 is TGTGCCAGCAGTCCCCTCCAGGGGACCCTATACTTC. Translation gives CASSPLQGTLYF.

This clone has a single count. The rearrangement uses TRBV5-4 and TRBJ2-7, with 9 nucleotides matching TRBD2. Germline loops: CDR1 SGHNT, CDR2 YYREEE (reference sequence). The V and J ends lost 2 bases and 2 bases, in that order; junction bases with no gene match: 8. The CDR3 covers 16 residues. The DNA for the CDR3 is TGTGCCAGCAGCTTTGACTTGCGGGAGGGCCCCTACGAGCAGTACTTC. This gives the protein CASSFDLREGPYEQYF.

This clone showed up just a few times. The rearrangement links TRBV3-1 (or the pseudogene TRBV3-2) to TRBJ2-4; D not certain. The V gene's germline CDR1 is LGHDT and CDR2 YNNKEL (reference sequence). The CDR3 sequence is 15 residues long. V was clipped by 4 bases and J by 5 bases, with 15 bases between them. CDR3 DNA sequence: TGTGCCAGCAGCCGGGGTGTAGGGATCCAAAACATTCAGTACTTC. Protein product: CASSRGVGIQNIQYF.

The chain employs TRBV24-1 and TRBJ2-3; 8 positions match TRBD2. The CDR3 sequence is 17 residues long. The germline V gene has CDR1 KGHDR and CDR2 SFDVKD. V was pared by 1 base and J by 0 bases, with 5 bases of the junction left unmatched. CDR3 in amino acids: CATSDFPLAASTDTQYF. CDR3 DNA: TGTGCCACCAGTGATTTCCCACTAGCGGCTAGCACAGATACGCAGTATTTT.

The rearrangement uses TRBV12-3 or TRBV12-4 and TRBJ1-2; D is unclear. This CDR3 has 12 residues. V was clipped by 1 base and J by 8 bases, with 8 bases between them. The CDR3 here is CASSLGYSGYTF. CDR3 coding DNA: TGTGCCAGCAGTTTAGGATACAGCGGCTACACCTTC.

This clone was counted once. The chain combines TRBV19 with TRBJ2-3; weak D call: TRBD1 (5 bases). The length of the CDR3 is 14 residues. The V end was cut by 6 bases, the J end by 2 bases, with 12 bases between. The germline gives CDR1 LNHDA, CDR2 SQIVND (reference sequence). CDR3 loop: CASRRGKDTDTQYF. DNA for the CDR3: TGTGCCAGTAGAAGGGGTAAGGACACAGATACGCAGTATTTT.

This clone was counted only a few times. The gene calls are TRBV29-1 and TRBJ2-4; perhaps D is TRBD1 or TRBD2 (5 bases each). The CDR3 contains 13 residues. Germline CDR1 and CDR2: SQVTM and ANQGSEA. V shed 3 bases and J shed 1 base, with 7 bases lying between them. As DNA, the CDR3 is TGCAGCGTTGATTGGGGGGCCAAAAACATTCAGTACTTC. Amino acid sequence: CSVDWGAKNIQYF.

This CDR3 reads CASSQDRGSYEQYF. The CDR3 DNA is TGCGCCAGCAGCCAAGACAGGGGATCCTACGAGCAGTACTTC. V and J are TRBV4-1 and TRBJ2-7; a weak D match, TRBD1 (6 bases). The CDR3 is made up of 14 amino acids. Germline V lookup: CDR1 MGHRA, CDR2 YSYEKL. With 0 bases removed from V and 1 base from J, the gap between germline ends came to 7 bases.

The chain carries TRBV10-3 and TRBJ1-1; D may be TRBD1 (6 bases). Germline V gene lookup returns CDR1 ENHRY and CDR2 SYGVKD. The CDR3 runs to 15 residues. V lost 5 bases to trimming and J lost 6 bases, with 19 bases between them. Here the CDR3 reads CAISSSGTTKAEAFF. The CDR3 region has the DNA TGTGCCATCAGTTCTTCCGGGACAACGAAGGCTGAAGCTTTCTTT.

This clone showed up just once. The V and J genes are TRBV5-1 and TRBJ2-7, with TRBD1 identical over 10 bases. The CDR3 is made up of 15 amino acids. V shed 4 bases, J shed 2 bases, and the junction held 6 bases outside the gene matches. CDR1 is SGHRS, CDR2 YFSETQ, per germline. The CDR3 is CASSSPGQGTYEQYF. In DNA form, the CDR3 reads TGCGCCAGCAGCAGCCCGGGACAGGGGACCTACGAGCAGTACTTC.

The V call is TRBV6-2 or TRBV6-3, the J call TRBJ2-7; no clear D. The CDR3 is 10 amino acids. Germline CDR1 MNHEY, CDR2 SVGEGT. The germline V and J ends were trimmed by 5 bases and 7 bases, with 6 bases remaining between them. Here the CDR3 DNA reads TGTGCCAGCAGTGGACGGGAGCAGTACTTC. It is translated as CASSGREQYF.

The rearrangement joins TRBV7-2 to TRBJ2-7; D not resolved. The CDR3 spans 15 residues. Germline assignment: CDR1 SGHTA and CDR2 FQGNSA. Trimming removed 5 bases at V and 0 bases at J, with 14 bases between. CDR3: CASSAPGLSSYEQYF. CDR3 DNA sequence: TGTGCCAGCAGCGCCCCGGGCCTCTCCTCCTACGAGCAGTACTTC.

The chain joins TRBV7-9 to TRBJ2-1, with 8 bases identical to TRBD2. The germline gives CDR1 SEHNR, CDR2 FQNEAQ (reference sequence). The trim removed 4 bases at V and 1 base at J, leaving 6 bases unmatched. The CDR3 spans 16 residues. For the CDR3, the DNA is TGTGCCAGCAGCTCAGAGGTAGCGGGGTCCTACAATGAGCAGTTCTTC. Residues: CASSSEVAGSYNEQFF.

The CDR3 DNA is TGCGCCAGCAGCCTAGGGACTAACCAAGAGACCCAGTACTTC. As protein: CASSLGTNQETQYF. The rearrangement uses TRBV4-3 and TRBJ2-5; 7 bases are shared with TRBD2. Germline V gene data show CDR1 as LGHNA and CDR2 as YSLEER. J lost 0 bases, V lost 4 bases, and 2 bases had no gene match. This CDR3 region has 14 residues.

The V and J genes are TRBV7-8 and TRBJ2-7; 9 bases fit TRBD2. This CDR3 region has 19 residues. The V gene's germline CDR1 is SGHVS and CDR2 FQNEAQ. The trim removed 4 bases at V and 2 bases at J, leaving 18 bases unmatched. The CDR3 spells CASSSSGTSFPPGAYEQYF. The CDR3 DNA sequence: TGTGCCAGCAGCTCCTCCGGGACTAGCTTCCCTCCGGGGGCCTACGAGCAGTACTTC.

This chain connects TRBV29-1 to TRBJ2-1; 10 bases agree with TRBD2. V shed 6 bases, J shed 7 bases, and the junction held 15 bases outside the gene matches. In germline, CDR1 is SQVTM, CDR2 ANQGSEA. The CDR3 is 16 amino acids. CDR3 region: CSVSLGLAGALNEQFF. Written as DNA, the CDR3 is TGCAGCGTCAGCCTAGGGCTAGCGGGAGCTCTGAATGAGCAGTTCTTC.

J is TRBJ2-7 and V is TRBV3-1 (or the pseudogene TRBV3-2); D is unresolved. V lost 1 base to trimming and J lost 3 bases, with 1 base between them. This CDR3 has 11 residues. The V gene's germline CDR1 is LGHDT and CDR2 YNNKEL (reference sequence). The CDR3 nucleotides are TGTGCCAGCAGCCAAGGCTACGAGCAGTACTTC. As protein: CASSQGYEQYF.

This chain's CDR3 is CATHKGTDEKLFF. The CDR3 coding sequence is TGTGCCACCCACAAGGGGACAGATGAAAAACTGTTTTTT. V gene TRBV10-3 combines with J gene TRBJ1-4; 7 bases line up with TRBD1. With 10 bases clipped from V and 6 bases from J, the junction kept 8 bases outside the gene matches. Germline V gene sequence: CDR1 ENHRY, CDR2 SYGVKD. This CDR3 comprises 13 residues.

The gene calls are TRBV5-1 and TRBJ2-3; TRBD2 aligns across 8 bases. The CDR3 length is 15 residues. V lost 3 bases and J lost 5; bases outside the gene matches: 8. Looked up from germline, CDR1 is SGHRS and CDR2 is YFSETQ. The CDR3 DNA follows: TGCGCCAGCAGCTGGAGCGGGGGCGCGGGAGATACGCAGTATTTT. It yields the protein CASSWSGGAGDTQYF.

CDR3 nucleotides: TGTGCCAGCAGCCAAGATTTGGCTAGCGGGGGCGTCCCCTACGAGCAGTACTTC. It codes for CASSQDLASGGVPYEQYF. This chain links TRBV3-1 (or the pseudogene TRBV3-2) with TRBJ2-7, with 10 positions matching TRBD2. The CDR3 runs to 18 residues. CDR1 and CDR2 (germline): LGHDT, YNNKEL (reference sequence). Unmatched junction bases numbered 10, after V lost 0 bases and J lost 2 bases.